This T cell receptor beta chain emerged from a study of cytomegalovirus exposure and HLA in healthy donors. Turning to the study itself: Of over 300 genotyped donors, 70% to 85% clustered with self-reported Caucasian donors.

The PCR contained 60 Vbeta and 13 Jbeta primers. The assay was immunoSEQ multiplex PCR, and TCRdb's table has in-frame clones only and misses some. The data show over 80,000 clones, 55% to 70% seen once. Concerning this clone itself: As yet, its antigen is unknown.

Study outcomes and limitations: Most of the CMV-associated TCR beta chains (in a later analysis) appeared to be HLA-restricted.

Germline loops: CDR1 MNHNY, CDR2 SVGAGI (reference sequence). The CDR3 contains 14 residues. V shed 5 bases, J shed 5 bases, and the junction held 8 bases outside the gene matches. This rearrangement joins TRBV6-6 to TRBJ1-1; 7 bases are shared with TRBD1. The origin of this receptor is a boy aged 5-17 years in good health and CMV-seropositive. Input material: PBMCs. CDR3: CASSPRQGGTEAFF. The CDR3 bases are TGTGCCAGCAGTCCTAGACAGGGCGGGACTGAAGCTTTCTTT.